Listed below are T cell receptor beta chains from one sample, sequenced in a study of cytomegalovirus exposure and HLA in healthy donors. Assay: immunoSEQ multiplex PCR; the TCRdb copy retains only in-frame clones and omits some. The table has under 150,000 clones, around 70% seen once. The sequenced sample consisted of PBMCs. These receptors were taken from a man aged 25 to 40 in good health and CMV-seronegative. Both conserved end residues are part of each CDR3. The D gene is left open where the match is weak. Clone sizes are given selectively: once, few, many, or a class where the clone is expanded.

>.|TRBJ2-5|TRBV10-3|TRBD2
TGTGCCATCGGGGAGACTAGCGGGATATCCGAGACCCAGTACTTC
CAIGETSGISETQYF
>few|TRBJ1-2|TRBV5-1|TRBD1
TGCGCCAGCAGCTTTGGATACCGGGACAGCAACTATGGCTACACCTTC
CASSFGYRDSNYGYTF
>.|TRBJ2-7|TRBV25-1|.
TGTGCCAGCAAACGGACAGACGCCTACGAGCAGTACTTC
CASKRTDAYEQYF
>.|TRBJ2-7|TRBV7-2|TRBD2
TGTGCCAGCAGCTTAAACCCCGCGGGAGTGTCCTACGAGCAGTACTTC
CASSLNPAGVSYEQYF
>.|TRBJ2-3|TRBV5-1|TRBD2
TGCGCCAGCAGCTTAGGTAGACTAGCGGGAACCACAGATACGCAGTATTTT
CASSLGRLAGTTDTQYF
>.|TRBJ2-7|TRBV28|TRBD1
TGTGCCAGCAGTGGAACAGGGGGCGAATACGAGCAGTACTTC
CASSGTGGEYEQYF
>.|TRBJ1-1|TRBV28|TRBD1
TGTGCCAGCAGTTTATCTCCAGGGGGTGATGACACTGAAGCTTTCTTT
CASSLSPGGDDTEAFF
>.|TRBJ1-1|TRBV30|.
TGTGCCTGGAGTGTTTGGGAGGTTGGGACTGAAGCTTTCTTT
CAWSVWEVGTEAFF
>.|TRBJ2-3|TRBV6-5|TRBD2
TGTGCCAGCAGGCCGGGACTAGCTGCCGCAGATACGCAGTATTTT
CASRPGLAAADTQYF
>.|TRBJ2-3|TRBV7-2|.
TGTGCCAGCAGCTCACAGGGAGGCACAGATACGCAGTATTTT
CASSSQGGTDTQYF
>.|TRBJ2-7|TRBV27|.
TGTGTCAGCAGTTTTCACGGTAAAAGCTCCTACGAGCAGTACTTC
CVSSFHGKSSYEQYF
>.|TRBJ2-3|TRBV7-7|TRBD2
TGTGCTAGCAGCCTATCGGGACTAGCGGGGACAGATACGCAGTATTTT
CASSLSGLAGTDTQYF
>.|TRBJ2-3|TRBV10-3|.
TGTGCCATCAGTGAGTGGGGGGTCCGCACAGATACGCAGTATTTT
CAISEWGVRTDTQYF
>once|TRBJ2-1|TRBV5-6|TRBD2
TGTGCCAGCAGCTCTCCGGGACTAGCGGGAAGGCAGTTCTTC
CASSSPGLAGRQFF
>few|TRBJ2-1|TRBV6-1|TRBD1
TGTGCCAGCGCCGGGACAGGGTCCTACAATGAGCAGTTCTTC
CASAGTGSYNEQFF
>.|TRBJ2-3|TRBV6-4|TRBD1
TGTGCCACCAGAAGCCCTGAGATTGACAGGGGAGGCACAGATACGCAGTATTTT
CATRSPEIDRGGTDTQYF
>few|TRBJ1-4|TRBV4-3|.
TGCGCCAGCAGCCAAGGAGGTGAGAATGAAAAACTGTTTTTT
CASSQGGENEKLFF
>.|TRBJ1-1|TRBV18|.
TGTGCCAGCTCACCAATGACTGATCTGGCTGAAGCTTTCTTT
CASSPMTDLAEAFF
>.|TRBJ2-5|TRBV7-3|.
TGTGCCAGCAGCCCAACTACAGGGACCGAGACCCAGTACTTC
CASSPTTGTETQYF